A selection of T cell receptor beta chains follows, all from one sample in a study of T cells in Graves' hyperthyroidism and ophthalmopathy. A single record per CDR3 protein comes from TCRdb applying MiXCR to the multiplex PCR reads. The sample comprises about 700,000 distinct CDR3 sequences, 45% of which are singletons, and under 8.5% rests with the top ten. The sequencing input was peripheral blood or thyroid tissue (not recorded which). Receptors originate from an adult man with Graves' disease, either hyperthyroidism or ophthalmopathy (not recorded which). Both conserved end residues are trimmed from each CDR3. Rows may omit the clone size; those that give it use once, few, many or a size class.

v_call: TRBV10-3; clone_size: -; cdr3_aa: AISGGTTYEQY
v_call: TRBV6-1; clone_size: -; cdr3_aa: ASSPNAGAYEQY
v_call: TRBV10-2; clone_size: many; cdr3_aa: ASSESGRRGYT
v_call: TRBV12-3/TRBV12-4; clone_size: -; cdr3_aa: ASSPGTGPGAEAF
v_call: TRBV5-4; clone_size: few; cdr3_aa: ASSLYRVEGYT
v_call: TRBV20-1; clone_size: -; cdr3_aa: SAHSGQGSYEQY
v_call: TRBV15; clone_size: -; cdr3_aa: ATSTDGSNSPLH
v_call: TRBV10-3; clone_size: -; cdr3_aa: AISGQGAHGYT
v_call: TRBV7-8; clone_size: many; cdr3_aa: ASSEVTGGDSPLH
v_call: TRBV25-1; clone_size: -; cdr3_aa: ASSEYIPGYGYT
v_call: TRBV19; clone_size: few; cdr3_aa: ASSANGRAEQY
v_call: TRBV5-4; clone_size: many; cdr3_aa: ASAGDTNTEAF
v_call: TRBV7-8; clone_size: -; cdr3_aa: ASSLEPTRQPQH
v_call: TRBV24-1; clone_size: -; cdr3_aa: ATSALNTIY
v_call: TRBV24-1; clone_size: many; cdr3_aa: ATSDTGAGNTIY
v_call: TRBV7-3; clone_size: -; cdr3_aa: ASSLTTGARYTEAF
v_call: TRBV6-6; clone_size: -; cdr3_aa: ASSERWEAQETQY
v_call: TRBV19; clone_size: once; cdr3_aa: TSSIRYSNTEAF
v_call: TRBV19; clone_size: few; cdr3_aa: ASSFPGQANYGYT
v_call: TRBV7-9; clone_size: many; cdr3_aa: ASSPDTGVGTEAF
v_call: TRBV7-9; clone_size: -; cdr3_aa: ASSSDQQVGDNSPLH
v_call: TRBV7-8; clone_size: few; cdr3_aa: ASKGGGHSPLH
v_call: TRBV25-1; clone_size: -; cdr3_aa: ASSDHPRTGVDNSPLH
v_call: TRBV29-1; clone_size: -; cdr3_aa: SVEENTNPAATGTGYEQY
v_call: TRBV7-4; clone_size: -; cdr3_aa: TNSLETGFNEQY
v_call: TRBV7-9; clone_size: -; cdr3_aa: ASSSFPGEAF
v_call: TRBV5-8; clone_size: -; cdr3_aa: ASSFYGVQGEAF
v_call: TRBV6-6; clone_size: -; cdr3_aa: ASSYSSSEGYT
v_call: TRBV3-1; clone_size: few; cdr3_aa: ASSQDRGGDGYT
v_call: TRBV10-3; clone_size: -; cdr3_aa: AISLVGGQPQH
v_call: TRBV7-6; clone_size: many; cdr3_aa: ASGKATRPYEQY
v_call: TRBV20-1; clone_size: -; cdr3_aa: SISVAQRYQNGYT
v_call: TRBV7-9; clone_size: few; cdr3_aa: ASSPPHTTLGETQY
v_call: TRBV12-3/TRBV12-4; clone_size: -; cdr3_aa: ASGSLGGNTIY
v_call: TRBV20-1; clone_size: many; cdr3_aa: SATRQAGYEQY